Presented here are 32 T cell receptor beta chains from one specimen sequenced in a study of T cell responses to AZD1222 COVID-19 vaccine. Sequencing used immunoSEQ multiplex PCR; TCRdb keeps in-frame clones, though not all of them. The sample lists approximately 150,000 clones, around nine tenths seen once, with roughly 4% in the top ten. Sequenced material: peripheral blood, taken 28 days after the second AZD1222 dose. The receptors stem from an adult who received the AZD1222 COVID-19 vaccine.

V usage is TRBV24-1 and J usage is TRBJ2-5; TRBD1 matches 7 bases. CDR3 size: 15 residues. CDR1 KGHDR and CDR2 SFDVKD come from the germline V gene. V shed 4 bases, J shed 2 bases, and the junction held 6 bases outside the gene matches. This CDR3 reads CATSDLGTAQETQYF. The CDR3 DNA is TGTGCCACCAGTGACCTAGGGACAGCACAAGAGACCCAGTACTTC.

The chain carries TRBV4-3 and TRBJ1-3; D is uncertain. V lost 0 bases and J 7 bases, leaving 16 bases between the germline ends. Germline lookup yields CDR1 LGHNA and CDR2 YSLEER. This CDR3 contains 16 residues. CDR3 coding DNA: TGCGCCAGCAGCCAAGATCCAAGCGAGGCAGCCAACACCATATATTTT. Its translation is CASSQDPSEAANTIYF.

This rearrangement joins TRBV19 to TRBJ1-1, with D possibly TRBD1 on 6 matching bases. Between the trimmed V and J ends, which lost 1 base and 5 bases, there was a span of 8 bases. The CDR3 has 13 amino acids. CDR1 and CDR2 (germline): LNHDA, SQIVND (reference sequence). CDR3 DNA: TGTGCCAGTAGTATAGGAGGGGGAACTGAAGCTTTCTTT. It codes for CASSIGGGTEAFF.

The J gene is TRBJ2-1, the V gene TRBV28; D remains ambiguous. Trimming removed 3 bases from V and 10 bases from J, with 10 bases in between. The CDR3 is 12 residues long. Germline values: CDR1 MDHEN, CDR2 SYDVKM. CDR3 amino acids: CASSFFSREQFF. CDR3 DNA: TGTGCCAGCAGTTTCTTTAGTCGAGAGCAGTTCTTC.

The rearrangement links TRBV2 to TRBJ1-2; TRBD1 is a possible D gene (6 bases). Trimming left V 6 bases short and J 8 bases short, with 19 bases between. CDR1 and CDR2 (germline): SNHLY, FYNNEI. The CDR3 runs 14 residues. The CDR3 nucleotides read TGTGCCAGCAGCGGCAGGGGAATCTGGTCGGGCTACACCTTC. It translates to CASSGRGIWSGYTF.

The gene calls are TRBV29-1 and TRBJ1-1, with D tentatively TRBD1 (5 bases). Germline CDR1 SQVTM, CDR2 ANQGSEA. V lost 6 bases and J lost 0, with 8 bases in between. The CDR3 is made up of 12 amino acids. CDR3 region: CSVETVNTEAFF. Written as DNA, the CDR3 is TGCAGCGTGGAGACAGTGAACACTGAAGCTTTCTTT.

The chain has TRBV19 and TRBJ2-7; TRBD2 matches at 11 bases. The germline V gene has CDR1 LNHDA and CDR2 SQIVND (reference sequence). CDR3 length: 20 residues. The J segment lost 3 bases and the V segment lost 3 bases, leaving 19 bases of the junction unmatched. CDR3 protein: CASSIPRLAGPSRDSYEQYF. As DNA, the CDR3 is TGTGCCAGTAGTATTCCGAGACTAGCGGGACCCTCCCGGGACAGCTACGAGCAGTACTTC. Full variable domain (missing parts from reference TRBV19 and TRBJ2-7): DGGITQSPKYLFRKEGQNVTLSCEQNLNHDAMYWYRQDPGQGLRLIYYSQIVNDFQKGDIAEGYSVSREKKESFPLTVTSAQKNPTAFYLCASSIPRLAGPSRDSYEQYFGPGTRLTVT.

The CDR3 DNA reads as TGTGCCAGCAGTGCCCATATTGGGGCGGGGGGCAATCAGCCCCAGCATTTT. As protein: CASSAHIGAGGNQPQHF. V and J are TRBV6-1 and TRBJ1-5; a weak D match, TRBD1 (5 bases). Germline values: CDR1 MNHNS, CDR2 SASEGT. Trimming shortened V by 4 bases and J by 2 bases, and 18 bases separated the two germline ends. The CDR3 is made up of 17 amino acids.

J is TRBJ2-2 and V is TRBV7-9; maybe TRBD2 (5 bases). V shed 3 bases and J shed 5 bases, with 13 bases lying between them. Looked up from germline, CDR1 is SEHNR and CDR2 is FQNEAQ (reference sequence). The CDR3 covers 15 residues. The CDR3 DNA reads as TGTGCCAGCAGCTTGAGGAGGCCGGGGACCGGGGAGCTGTTTTTT. Translation: CASSLRRPGTGELFF.

V is TRBV27 and J is TRBJ1-1; tentatively, D is TRBD1 (5 bases). In germline, CDR1 is MNHEY, CDR2 SMNVEV (reference sequence). V lost 4 bases and J 8 bases, leaving 17 bases between the germline ends. The CDR3 spans 14 residues. The CDR3 loop is CASSSQGRGLEAFF. CDR3 bases: TGTGCCAGCAGTTCTCAGGGAAGGGGCTTGGAAGCTTTCTTT.

V and J are TRBV28 and TRBJ2-3; 8 bases fit TRBD1. The CDR3 consists of 15 residues. Germline V gene data show CDR1 as MDHEN and CDR2 as SYDVKM. Germline trimming cut 6 bases from V and 3 bases from J; bases unmatched to any gene: 8. DNA for the CDR3: TGTGCCAGCAGGAACGAACAGGGGGATACAGATACGCAGTATTTT. Its protein product is CASRNEQGDTDTQYF.

V usage is TRBV27 and J usage is TRBJ2-3; D is possibly TRBD2 (5 bases). This CDR3 is built from 15 residues. The germline V gene encodes CDR1 MNHEY and CDR2 SMNVEV (reference sequence). V lost 3 bases and J lost 2, with 12 bases in between. This CDR3 is CASSFTPGFTDTQYF. CDR3 coding DNA: TGTGCCAGCAGTTTTACTCCGGGGTTCACAGATACGCAGTATTTT.

The CDR3 coding sequence is TGTGCCGTCCGGACAGGAGATAGCAATCAGCCCCAGCATTTT. Translation gives CAVRTGDSNQPQHF. The V call is TRBV6-5, the J call TRBJ1-5; 7 nucleotides match TRBD1. The CDR3 is 14 residues long. Germline CDR1 and CDR2: MNHEY and SVGAGI. Trimming removed 11 bases from V and 0 bases from J; junction bases left unmatched: 7.

This clone came up a few times. One end of the junction is discordant with germline, which a read error may explain. The genes are TRBV4-2 and TRBJ2-1, with 11 bases that match TRBD2. The CDR3 extends over 15 amino acids. From germline, CDR1 is LGHNA and CDR2 YNFKEQ. The CDR3 nucleotides are TGTGCCAGCAGCCAAGAAGCCGCTAGCGGGGGGAGTAAGGTCTTC. Its protein is CASSQEAASGGSKVF.

V gene TRBV7-2 combines with J gene TRBJ1-2; 7 bases match TRBD1. Germline assignment: CDR1 SGHTA and CDR2 FQGNSA. This CDR3 has 14 amino acids. Trimming at V came to 4 bases and at J to 8 bases, leaving 10 bases not matched to a gene. The CDR3 region has the DNA TGTGCCAGCAGCTCAGGGGGGACGGTACTGGGCTACACCTTC. Translated: CASSSGGTVLGYTF.

V is TRBV28 and J is TRBJ2-7; D is ambiguous. The CDR3 runs to 13 residues. Per the germline V gene, CDR1 is MDHEN and CDR2 is SYDVKM. Trimming removed 7 bases from V and 3 bases from J, with 13 bases in between. CDR3 sequence: CASTPTRSYEQYF. In DNA form, the CDR3 reads TGTGCCAGCACCCCGACAAGAAGCTACGAGCAGTACTTC.

This rearrangement joins TRBV6-5 to TRBJ2-5, with D tentatively TRBD2 (5 bases). V was shortened by 0 bases and J by 5 bases, with 16 bases between the two germline ends. The CDR3 extends over 16 amino acids. Germline V gene sequence: CDR1 MNHEY, CDR2 SVGAGI. Written as DNA, the CDR3 is TGTGCCAGCAGTTACTCGGGTCGGGGTTTTGGGGAGACCCAGTACTTC. This codes for CASSYSGRGFGETQYF.

The gene calls are TRBV29-1 and TRBJ1-2; 8 bases line up with TRBD1. Trimming cost V 6 bases and J 4 bases; bases outside gene matches: 4. In germline, CDR1 is SQVTM, CDR2 ANQGSEA. The CDR3 loop spans 12 amino acids. The CDR3 reads CSVGQGFYGYTF. CDR3 coding DNA: TGCAGCGTCGGACAGGGTTTCTATGGCTACACCTTC.

This clone showed up just once. The chain couples TRBV4-3 to TRBJ2-3; D unclear. The CDR3 sequence is 14 residues long. Germline V gene data show CDR1 as LGHNA and CDR2 as YSLEER. V was shortened by 1 base and J by 4 bases, with 9 bases between the two germline ends. CDR3 in amino acids: CASSQGRTADTQYF. The CDR3 DNA sequence: TGCGCCAGCAGCCAAGGCCGAACAGCAGATACGCAGTATTTT.

The chain employs TRBV9 and TRBJ1-2; no firm D call. CDR3 size: 10 residues. Between the trimmed V and J ends, which lost 6 bases and 7 bases, there was a span of 7 bases. Germline assignment: CDR1 SGDLS and CDR2 YYNGEE. The CDR3 DNA sequence: TGTGCCAGCAAAGGGTCTGGCTACACCTTC. It yields the protein CASKGSGYTF.

The V gene is TRBV7-2, the J gene TRBJ2-7; 10 positions agree with TRBD2. The germline V gene has CDR1 SGHTA and CDR2 FQGNSA. The CDR3 has 14 amino acids. The J segment lost 4 bases and the V segment lost 7 bases, leaving 7 bases of the junction unmatched. DNA for the CDR3: TGTGCCAGCAACCTAGCGGGAGTGACGTACGAGCAGTACTTC. Encoded protein: CASNLAGVTYEQYF.

This chain connects TRBV19 to TRBJ1-1; D remains unclear. The CDR3 has 12 amino acids. Deletions cut 5 bases from V and 7 bases from J, with 11 bases between. Looked up from germline, CDR1 is LNHDA and CDR2 is SQIVND (reference sequence). The CDR3 sequence is CASSWGESEAFF. CDR3 sequence (DNA): TGTGCCAGTAGTTGGGGTGAAAGTGAAGCTTTCTTT.

A single count supports this clone. V usage is TRBV7-9 and J usage is TRBJ1-1; 8 nucleotides line up with TRBD1. Germline V gene sequence: CDR1 SEHNR, CDR2 FQNEAQ (reference sequence). The CDR3 extends over 15 amino acids. V dropped 1 base and J dropped 7; count of bases not matched to a gene: 8. CDR3 DNA sequence: TGTGCCAGCAGCTTAGACCAGGGACAGGAGCATGAAGCTTTCTTT. This sequence encodes CASSLDQGQEHEAFF. The variable domain in full, with the rest retrieved from reference TRBV7-9 and TRBJ1-1, is DTGVSQNPRHKITKRGQNVTFRCDPISEHNRLYWYRQTLGQGPEFLTYFQNEAQLEKSRLLSDRFSAERPKGSFSTLEIQRTEQGDSAMYLCASSLDQGQEHEAFFGQGTRLTVV.

The gene calls are TRBV14 and TRBJ2-3, with D maybe TRBD1 (6 bases). Germline assignment: CDR1 SGHDN and CDR2 FVKESK. The germline V and J ends were trimmed by 7 bases and 8 bases, with 16 bases remaining between them. There are 13 residues in the CDR3. In nucleotides, the CDR3 is TGTGCCAGCAAAGGGACATCGTGGGGTACGCAGTATTTT. This encodes CASKGTSWGTQYF.

The chain employs TRBV6-5 and TRBJ1-2, with 8 bases lining up with TRBD1. Per germline, CDR1 MNHEY and CDR2 SVGAGI. V lost 6 bases to trimming and J lost 6 bases; unmatched junction nucleotides: 12. This CDR3 spans 15 amino acids. DNA of the CDR3: TGTGCCAGCAGAAGGACAGGGAGCATCGCAGATGGCTACACCTTC. Translated: CASRRTGSIADGYTF.

This clone was observed a single time. The CDR3 DNA follows: TGTGCCAGCAGCTTCGGGTCTTCTGGCTACACCTTC. This gives the protein CASSFGSSGYTF. This chain connects TRBV11-1 to TRBJ1-2; D not resolved. Trimming removed 3 bases from V and 7 bases from J, with 9 bases in between. Looked up from germline, CDR1 is SGHAT and CDR2 is FQDESV (reference sequence). This CDR3 has 12 residues.

The rearrangement uses TRBV28 and TRBJ2-7, with D possibly matching TRBD2 (5 bases). Between the trimmed V and J ends, which lost 5 bases and 2 bases, there was a span of 16 bases. The germline CDR1 and CDR2 sequences are MDHEN and SYDVKM. This CDR3 is 15 amino acids long. Written as DNA, the CDR3 is TGTGCCAGCAGTATACCGAGGGAAGTCACCTACGAGCAGTACTTC. Its translation is CASSIPREVTYEQYF.

The chain is built from TRBV7-2 and TRBJ1-2; D perhaps matches TRBD1 (5 bases). The germline CDR1 and CDR2 sequences are SGHTA and FQGNSA. V gave up 4 bases and J gave up 10 bases, with 25 bases separating them. The CDR3 has 16 residues. The CDR3 region has the DNA TGTGCCAGCAGCTACGAGGGATTCAGGGTAGGAAAAGACTACACCTTC. As protein: CASSYEGFRVGKDYTF.

The chain carries TRBV28 and TRBJ1-5, with no clear D. Deletions cut 5 bases from V and 6 bases from J, with 8 bases between. Germline CDR1 and CDR2: MDHEN and SYDVKM. CDR3 size: 12 residues. As DNA, the CDR3 is TGTGCCAGCAGTCCCTATATTCAGCCCCAGCATTTT. Its protein is CASSPYIQPQHF.

The genes are TRBV15 and TRBJ2-5; 7 positions match TRBD2. Germline CDR1 LNHNV, CDR2 YYDKDF (reference sequence). The length of the CDR3 is 16 residues. The ends lost 3 bases at V and 4 bases at J; junction bases unmatched: 11. The CDR3 protein is CATSRPGLSGTETQYF. The DNA for the CDR3 is TGTGCCACCAGCAGGCCCGGACTAAGCGGGACAGAGACCCAGTACTTC.

The chain is built from TRBV5-5 and TRBJ1-4; no clear D. The germline CDR1 and CDR2 sequences are SGHKS and YYEKEE (reference sequence). V lost 9 bases and J 4 bases, leaving 13 bases between the germline ends. CDR3 length equals 13 residues. The CDR3 nucleotides read TGTGCCACCGCGCCAGTCGTTAATGAAAAACTGTTTTTT. Protein sequence: CATAPVVNEKLFF.

V is TRBV27 and J is TRBJ2-2; D remains ambiguous. This CDR3 has 13 amino acids. Germline loops: CDR1 MNHEY, CDR2 SMNVEV (reference sequence). V was clipped by 2 bases and J by 1 base, with 2 bases between them. The CDR3 loop is CASSLMNTGELFF. Written as DNA, the CDR3 is TGTGCCAGCAGTTTAATGAACACCGGGGAGCTGTTTTTT.